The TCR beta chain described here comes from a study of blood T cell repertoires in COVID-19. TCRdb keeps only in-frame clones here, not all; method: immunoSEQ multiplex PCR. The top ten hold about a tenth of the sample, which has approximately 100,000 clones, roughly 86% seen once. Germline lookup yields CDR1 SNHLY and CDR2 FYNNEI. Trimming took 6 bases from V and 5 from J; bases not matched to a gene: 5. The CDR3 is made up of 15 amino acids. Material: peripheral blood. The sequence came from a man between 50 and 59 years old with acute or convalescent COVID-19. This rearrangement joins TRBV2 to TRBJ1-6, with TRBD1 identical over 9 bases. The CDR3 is CASRAGTGNNSPLHF. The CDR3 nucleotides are TGTGCCAGCAGAGCCGGGACAGGGAATAATTCACCCCTCCACTTT.